The 26 T cell receptor beta chains listed next were all sequenced from one sample in a study of T cells of healthy individuals. From the 5' RACE reads, TCRdb called clonotypes with MiXCR, one entry per CDR3 protein. Seen here are more than 60,000 distinct CDR3 sequences, around 15% observed once, and the top ten hold around 4.6%. These receptors were obtained from a human donor in good health.

This clonotype has ten or more counts. The chain is built from TRBV6-5 and TRBJ1-1; TRBD1 matches at 7 bases. Germline assignment: CDR1 MNHEY and CDR2 SVGAGI. This CDR3 has 17 residues. V lost 3 bases, J lost 3 bases, and 13 bases stayed unmatched. CDR3 DNA sequence: TGTGCCAGCAGTTATAACCCCCGACAGGGAGGGTACACTGAAGCTTTCTTT. It specifies CASSYNPRQGGYTEAFF.

V is TRBV7-6 and J is TRBJ2-1; TRBD2 matches at 11 bases. Per the germline V gene, CDR1 is SGHVS and CDR2 is FNYEAQ. Losses at the gene ends were 5 bases for V and 3 bases for J; bases not matched to a gene: 12. This CDR3 has 18 amino acids. CDR3 region: CASSTGTSGTIVYNEQFF. As DNA, the CDR3 is TGTGCCAGCAGCACCGGGACTAGCGGAACGATCGTCTACAATGAGCAGTTCTTC.

This clonotype has at least ten counts. The V gene is TRBV4-3, the J gene TRBJ2-1; 8 nucleotides align to TRBD2. Per the germline V gene, CDR1 is LGHNA and CDR2 is YSLEER. The length of the CDR3 is 15 residues. The junction had 8 bases not matched to a gene; V was cut back by 0 bases and J by 10 bases. The CDR3 region has the DNA TGCGCCAGCAGCCAAGAAGGGCTAGCGGGCCAGGAGCAGTTCTTC. Protein product: CASSQEGLAGQEQFF.

The chain recombines TRBV5-1 with TRBJ1-2; unclear D gene. The CDR3 is 12 residues long. Germline V CDR1 and CDR2: SGHRS, YFSETQ. V lost 0 bases, J lost 8 bases, and 8 bases lay in between. CDR3 DNA sequence: TGCGCCAGCAGCTTGGACGGCGTGGGCTACACCTTC. This codes for CASSLDGVGYTF. The entire variable domain, with the rest obtained from reference TRBV5-1 and TRBJ1-2, is as follows: KAGVTQTPRYLIKTRGQQVTLSCSPISGHRSVSWYQQTPGQGLQFLFEYFSETQRNKGNFPGRFSGRQFSNSRSEMNVSTLELGDSALYLCASSLDGVGYTFGSGTRLTVV.

The chain uses TRBV3-1 and TRBJ2-5, with 11 bases fitting TRBD1. CDR1 LGHDT and CDR2 YNNKEL come from the germline V gene (reference sequence). Trimming removed 4 bases from V and 3 bases from J; junction bases left unmatched: 13. This CDR3 is 18 amino acids long. This chain's CDR3 is CASSPNPGQGEAEETQYF. CDR3 nucleotide sequence: TGTGCCAGCAGCCCGAACCCGGGACAGGGGGAAGCCGAAGAGACCCAGTACTTC.

This clonotype was observed many times. This sequence joins TRBV2 and TRBJ2-2; D is perhaps TRBD1 (5 bases). There are 13 residues in the CDR3. V was shortened by 6 bases and J by 5 bases, with 10 bases between the two germline ends. The V gene's germline CDR1 is SNHLY and CDR2 FYNNEI. The CDR3 reads CASSETVTGELFF. The DNA of the CDR3 is TGTGCCAGCAGCGAGACAGTGACCGGGGAGCTGTTTTTT.

The chain joins TRBV2 to TRBJ1-1, with a tentative D call TRBD1 (5 bases). The length of the CDR3 is 16 residues. Between the trimmed V and J ends, which lost 6 bases and 0 bases, there was a span of 17 bases. Germline loops: CDR1 SNHLY, CDR2 FYNNEI. The CDR3 nucleotides are TGTGCCAGCAGCTGGTTCGTCGGGGGTGTGAACACTGAAGCTTTCTTT. Translated, it gives CASSWFVGGVNTEAFF. The variable domain in full, completed from reference TRBV2 and TRBJ1-1, reads EPEVTQTPSHQVTQMGQEVILRCVPISNHLYFYWYRQILGQKVEFLVSFYNNEISEKSEIFDDQFSVERPDGSNFTLKIRSTKLEDSAMYFCASSWFVGGVNTEAFFGQGTRLTVV.

This clonotype came up a few times. The chain combines TRBV6-2 or TRBV6-3 with TRBJ2-3; 11 bases agree with TRBD2. Trimming cost V 7 bases and J 6 bases; bases outside gene matches: 21. Germline CDR1 and CDR2: MNHEY and SVGEGT. This CDR3 contains 19 residues. The CDR3 sequence: CASKRGVGLAVRQEDTQYF. CDR3 bases: TGTGCCAGCAAAAGGGGAGTGGGACTAGCGGTTCGACAGGAGGATACGCAGTATTTT.

The rearrangement joins TRBV7-9 to TRBJ2-5; D is unresolved. Looked up from germline, CDR1 is SEHNR and CDR2 is FQNEAQ (reference sequence). V lost 0 bases and J 2 bases, leaving 7 bases between the germline ends. The length of the CDR3 is 14 residues. The DNA of the CDR3 is TGTGCCAGCAGCTTAGCATACAATCAAGAGACCCAGTACTTC. Translated: CASSLAYNQETQYF.

The table lists this clonotype with many counts. The rearrangement uses TRBV5-1 and TRBJ2-1, with D unclear. Germline V gives CDR1 SGHRS, CDR2 YFSETQ. Trimming removed 4 bases from V and 4 bases from J, with 9 bases in between. This CDR3 region has 13 residues. The DNA of the CDR3 is TGCGCCAGCAGCCCCGAATATTACAATGAGCAGTTCTTC. Its translation is CASSPEYYNEQFF.

This clonotype was detected a few times. The chain has TRBV7-3 and TRBJ2-2; D is unclear. V lost 5 bases to trimming and J lost 0 bases, with 10 bases between them. The V gene's germline CDR1 is SGHTA and CDR2 FQGTGA. The CDR3 spans 15 residues. The CDR3 is CASSPSVANTGELFF. CDR3 coding DNA: TGTGCCAGCAGCCCCTCCGTTGCGAACACCGGGGAGCTGTTTTTT.

V gene TRBV4-3 combines with J gene TRBJ1-2; D not resolved. With 2 bases removed from V and 3 bases from J, the gap between germline ends came to 13 bases. This CDR3 has 15 residues. In germline, CDR1 is LGHNA, CDR2 YSLEER. This CDR3 is CASSQSHHYHYGYTF. For the CDR3, the DNA is TGCGCCAGCAGCCAATCTCACCACTACCACTATGGCTACACCTTC.

The count of this clonotype is one. The junction shows a germline mismatch at one end, possibly a read error. This chain links TRBV11-2 with TRBJ2-7, with D uncertain. The CDR3 contains 14 residues. From germline, CDR1 is SGHAT and CDR2 FQNNGV. The DNA for the CDR3 is TGTGTCAGCAGCCCCCTAGTCGGCTCCTACGAGCAGTACTTC. Translating it yields CVSSPLVGSYEQYF.

This clonotype was counted between two and nine times. The rearrangement uses TRBV12-3 or TRBV12-4 and TRBJ1-5; no definite D call. The CDR3 runs to 13 residues. V was shortened by 6 bases and J by 7 bases, with 13 bases between the two germline ends. The CDR3, as DNA: TGTGCCAGCAGCACTTCCTTGGGGCAGCCCCAGCATTTT. Amino acid sequence: CASSTSLGQPQHF.

This clonotype was counted a few times. This sequence joins TRBV6-1 and TRBJ2-3; D tentatively fits TRBD1 or TRBD2 (5 bases each). V lost 2 bases, J lost 3 bases, and 12 bases lay in between. This CDR3 comprises 15 residues. The germline CDR1 and CDR2 sequences are MNHNS and SASEGT. The CDR3 nucleotides read TGTGCCAGCAGTGAATTGGGCAGGGAGACAGATACGCAGTATTTT. It encodes CASSELGRETDTQYF.

V usage is TRBV20-1 and J usage is TRBJ2-7; 8 bases are a match to TRBD1. Trimming at V came to 6 bases and at J to 2 bases, leaving 12 bases not matched to a gene. Germline CDR1 reads DFQATT; CDR2 reads SNEGSKA (reference sequence). The CDR3 is 15 amino acids. The CDR3 is CSAGLRQGRPYEQYF. DNA of the CDR3: TGCAGTGCGGGCCTCAGACAGGGGCGCCCCTACGAGCAGTACTTC.

This clonotype was detected ten times or more. V is TRBV20-1 and J is TRBJ2-1, with D hard to call. CDR1 DFQATT and CDR2 SNEGSKA come from the germline V gene (reference sequence). The CDR3 loop spans 11 amino acids. V lost 7 bases to trimming and J lost 6 bases, with 10 bases between them. This CDR3 reads CSVYRVNEQFF. DNA for the CDR3: TGCAGTGTCTATCGGGTCAATGAGCAGTTCTTC.

This clonotype was seen at least ten times. The chain has TRBV19 and TRBJ2-7; the match to TRBD1 covers 7 bases. This CDR3 comprises 13 residues. V gave up 5 bases and J gave up 5 bases; unmatched junction bases: 6. The V gene's germline CDR1 is LNHDA and CDR2 SQIVND (reference sequence). CDR3 DNA: TGTGCCAGTAGTGTCGACAGGGACGACGAGCAGTACTTC. Encoded protein: CASSVDRDDEQYF.

This clonotype was picked up many times. The CDR3 region is CASSSTDTGWDGYTF. The DNA of the CDR3 is TGTGCCAGCAGTTCCACTGACACGGGTTGGGATGGCTACACCTTC. The V gene is TRBV28, the J gene TRBJ1-2, with D hard to call. The CDR3 consists of 15 residues. Germline V CDR1 and CDR2: MDHEN, SYDVKM. V was cut by 4 bases and J by 6 bases, with 18 bases left in between.

The genes are TRBV27 and TRBJ2-1; D is ambiguous. V lost 5 bases and J 12 bases, leaving 14 bases between the germline ends. The CDR3 sequence is 12 residues long. Germline loops: CDR1 MNHEY, CDR2 SMNVEV (reference sequence). Here the CDR3 DNA reads TGTGCCAGCAGTCCTAGACACGGATGGCAGTTCTTC. It translates to CASSPRHGWQFF.

This clonotype was recorded a few times. This chain connects TRBV3-1 to TRBJ2-2; D tentatively reads TRBD1 or TRBD2 (5 bases each). The V gene's germline CDR1 is LGHDT and CDR2 YNNKEL (reference sequence). V gave up 0 bases and J gave up 0 bases, with 14 bases separating them. The CDR3 extends over 18 amino acids. In DNA, the CDR3 is TGTGCCAGCAGCCAAGAAACCGGGACCCTCGCGAACACCGGGGAGCTGTTTTTT. As protein: CASSQETGTLANTGELFF.

This clonotype was picked up many times. The chain links TRBV7-3 to TRBJ2-2; perhaps TRBD2 as D (5 bases). Germline V gene sequence: CDR1 SGHTA, CDR2 FQGTGA. The CDR3 consists of 11 residues. The germline V and J ends were trimmed by 5 bases and 7 bases, with 5 bases remaining between them. CDR3 protein: CASSSGGELFF. The CDR3 DNA reads as TGTGCCAGCAGCAGCGGCGGGGAGCTGTTTTTT.

This clonotype was found many times. The rearrangement links TRBV7-8 to TRBJ2-3; 7 bases fit TRBD1. The CDR3 is 16 amino acids. Germline CDR1 reads SGHVS; CDR2 reads FQNEAQ. Trimming removed 5 bases from V and 3 bases from J; junction bases left unmatched: 11. The CDR3 DNA follows: TGTGCCAGCAGCCCCCCCGCGGGCAGGGGGACAGATACGCAGTATTTT. Translating it yields CASSPPAGRGTDTQYF.

This clonotype was counted once. V gene TRBV7-2 combines with J gene TRBJ2-7; TRBD2 might be the D (6 bases). Per the germline V gene, CDR1 is SGHTA and CDR2 is FQGNSA. The V and J ends lost 3 bases and 3 bases respectively, with 12 bases between them. This CDR3 region has 14 residues. CDR3 protein: CASSFGSLGYEQYF. The CDR3 bases are TGTGCCAGCAGCTTCGGGAGTTTGGGCTACGAGCAGTACTTC.

This clonotype was seen more than once but under ten times. This sequence joins TRBV5-1 and TRBJ2-3; 12 bases fit TRBD2. Trimming removed 1 base from V and 4 bases from J; junction bases left unmatched: 10. The CDR3 runs to 18 residues. Germline V CDR1 and CDR2: SGHRS, YFSETQ. The CDR3 is CASSLLLAGGSHPDTQYF. CDR3 bases: TGCGCCAGCAGCTTGTTGCTAGCGGGGGGGTCCCATCCAGATACGCAGTATTTT.

This chain links TRBV4-2 with TRBJ2-7; 10 positions match TRBD1. The trim removed 1 base at V and 5 bases at J, leaving 8 bases unmatched. The CDR3 consists of 16 residues. Germline V CDR1 and CDR2: LGHNA, YNFKEQ. In nucleotides, the CDR3 is TGTGCCAGCAGCCAAGGAGAGGGACAGGGGTTTCACGAGCAGTACTTC. This translates into CASSQGEGQGFHEQYF.